These T cell receptor beta chains were read from a single sample in a study of T cell changes during pregnancy in multiple sclerosis. Produced via immunoSEQ multiplex PCR; TCRdb's table is partial and in-frame only. This sample yields some 70,000 clones, of which roughly nine tenths are seen a single time; roughly 0.3% belongs to the top ten. The material sequenced was CD4+ T cells from peripheral blood mononuclear cells, taken in the third trimester of pregnancy. These receptors all come from a female donor in good health, enrolled as a control in a pregnancy study. Both conserved end residues are part of each CDR3. The D gene is left open where the match is weak. The size field is filled for only some rows; it gives once, few, many or a size class.

J | V | D | size | CDR3 | DNA
TRBJ1-5 | TRBV4-3 | - | once | CASSQGEGMDQPQHF | TGCGCCAGCAGCCAAGGGGAGGGTATGGATCAGCCCCAGCATTTT
TRBJ2-7 | TRBV19 | - | - | CASSMTSGQNYEQYF | TGTGCCAGTAGTATGACTTCCGGACAGAACTACGAGCAGTACTTC
TRBJ1-2 | TRBV9 | TRBD1 | - | CASSAPSTGGLYGYTF | TGTGCCAGCAGCGCCCCATCGACAGGGGGCCTCTATGGCTACACCTTC
TRBJ1-2 | TRBV30 | - | - | CAWSLQNHGYTF | TGTGCCTGGAGTTTACAGAATCATGGCTACACCTTC
TRBJ1-2 | TRBV14 | - | - | CASSQVQGTNYGYTF | TGTGCCAGCAGCCAAGTGCAGGGGACTAACTATGGCTACACCTTC
TRBJ2-3 | TRBV5-1 | TRBD2 | - | CASSGGLAGGPSPRADTQYF | TGCGCCAGCAGCGGAGGACTAGCGGGGGGGCCTTCCCCCAGGGCTGATACGCAGTATTTT
TRBJ1-6 | TRBV9 | TRBD1 | - | CASSVATTGQGRSPLHF | TGTGCCAGCAGCGTAGCGACGACGGGACAGGGGAGGTCACCCCTCCACTTT
TRBJ2-1 | TRBV7-9 | TRBD2 | once | CASSGGSGGHFGEQFF | TGTGCCAGCAGCGGAGGGAGCGGGGGTCATTTTGGTGAGCAGTTCTTC
TRBJ1-2 | TRBV14 | - | - | CASSQPGELFYGYTF | TGTGCCAGCAGCCAACCAGGGGAACTTTTCTATGGCTACACCTTC
TRBJ2-5 | TRBV5-1 | - | - | CASSLGRSGTETQYF | TGCGCCAGCAGCTTGGGGAGGAGCGGAACAGAGACCCAGTACTTC
TRBJ1-2 | TRBV9 | TRBD1 | - | CASSVETGGFDYGYTF | TGTGCCAGCAGCGTAGAGACAGGGGGCTTTGACTATGGCTACACCTTC
TRBJ2-1 | TRBV10-3 | TRBD2 | - | CAIQASGGRYNEQFF | TGTGCCATCCAGGCTAGCGGGGGCCGATACAATGAGCAGTTCTTC
TRBJ1-1 | TRBV2 | TRBD1 | - | CASSRDRPENTEAFF | TGTGCCAGCAGCCGGGACAGGCCAGAGAACACTGAAGCTTTCTTT
TRBJ1-4 | TRBV9 | TRBD1 | - | CASSPGQVINEKLFF | TGTGCCAGCAGCCCAGGACAGGTTATTAATGAAAAACTGTTTTTT
TRBJ2-5 | TRBV25-1 | - | once | CASSEEGSLRVETQYF | TGTGCCAGCAGTGAAGAGGGCAGCTTGCGGGTGGAGACCCAGTACTTC
TRBJ2-7 | TRBV5-8 | TRBD1 | - | CASSGQGVPEYEQYF | TGTGCCAGCAGCGGCCAGGGGGTCCCAGAGTACGAGCAGTACTTC
TRBJ1-5 | TRBV6-1 | TRBD1 | - | CASSSDRYSNQPQHF | TGTGCCAGCAGTTCGGACAGGTATAGCAATCAGCCCCAGCATTTT
TRBJ1-5 | TRBV30 | - | - | CAWSPRTAAIEYSNQPQHF | TGTGCCTGGAGTCCCCGGACAGCCGCAATTGAGTATAGCAATCAGCCCCAGCATTTT
TRBJ2-2 | TRBV9 | - | - | CASSVGVRQARSGELFF | TGTGCCAGCAGCGTAGGTGTTAGACAGGCACGTTCGGGGGAGCTGTTTTTT
TRBJ1-1 | TRBV11-2 | TRBD1 | - | CASSPGRGRGGTEAFF | TGTGCCAGCAGCCCGGGCAGGGGGCGGGGTGGCACTGAAGCTTTCTTT
TRBJ1-1 | TRBV10-3 | - | - | CAISRGDGNTEAFF | TGTGCCATCAGTCGGGGGGATGGGAACACTGAAGCTTTCTTT
TRBJ1-5 | TRBV28 | - | once | CASDNRYSNQPQHF | TGTGCCAGTGATAACAGGTATAGCAATCAGCCCCAGCATTTT
TRBJ2-2 | TRBV19 | - | - | CASSIQGTNTGELFF | TGTGCCAGTAGTATTCAGGGGACCAACACCGGGGAGCTGTTTTTT
TRBJ1-5 | TRBV27 | - | - | CASSFHAGGNQPQHF | TGTGCCAGCAGTTTTCACGCCGGGGGCAATCAGCCCCAGCATTTT
TRBJ2-1 | TRBV14 | - | - | CASSSRTGWGQFF | TGTGCCAGCAGCTCGAGGACTGGCTGGGGGCAGTTCTTC